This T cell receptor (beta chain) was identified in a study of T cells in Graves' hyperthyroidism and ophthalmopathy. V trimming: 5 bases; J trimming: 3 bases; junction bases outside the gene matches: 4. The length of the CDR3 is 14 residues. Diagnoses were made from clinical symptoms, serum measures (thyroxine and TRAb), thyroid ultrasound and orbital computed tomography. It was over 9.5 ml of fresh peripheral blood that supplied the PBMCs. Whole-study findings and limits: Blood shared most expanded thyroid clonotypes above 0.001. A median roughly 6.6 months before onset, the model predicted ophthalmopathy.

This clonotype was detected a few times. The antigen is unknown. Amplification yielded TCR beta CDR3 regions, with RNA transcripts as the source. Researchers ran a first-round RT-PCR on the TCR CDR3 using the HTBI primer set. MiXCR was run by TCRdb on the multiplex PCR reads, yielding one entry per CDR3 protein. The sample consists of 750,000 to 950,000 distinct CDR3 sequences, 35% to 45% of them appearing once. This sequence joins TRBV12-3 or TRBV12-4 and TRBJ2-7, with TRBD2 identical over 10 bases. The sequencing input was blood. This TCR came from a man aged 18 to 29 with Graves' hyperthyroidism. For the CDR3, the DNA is TGTGCCAGCAGTACTAGCGGGACCGGCTACGAGCAGTACTTC. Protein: CASSTSGTGYEQYF.